This T cell receptor beta chain was found in a study of blood T cell repertoires in COVID-19. This clone showed up just a few times. V shed 5 bases and J shed 3 bases, with 14 bases lying between them. The length of the CDR3 is 14 residues. The germline V gene encodes CDR1 MNHEY and CDR2 SMNVEV (reference sequence). This table comes from immunoSEQ multiplex PCR, and its TCRdb copy is limited to in-frame clones, with some not included. The sample records 70,000 or so clones, 76% being singletons. Input material: peripheral blood. The chain uses TRBV27 and TRBJ2-7; D remains unclear. The source is a man aged 55-75 years with COVID-19, enrolled during active disease. CDR3 sequence: CASSPLERSYEQYF. In DNA, the CDR3 is TGTGCCAGCAGTCCCCTAGAGCGAAGCTACGAGCAGTACTTC.